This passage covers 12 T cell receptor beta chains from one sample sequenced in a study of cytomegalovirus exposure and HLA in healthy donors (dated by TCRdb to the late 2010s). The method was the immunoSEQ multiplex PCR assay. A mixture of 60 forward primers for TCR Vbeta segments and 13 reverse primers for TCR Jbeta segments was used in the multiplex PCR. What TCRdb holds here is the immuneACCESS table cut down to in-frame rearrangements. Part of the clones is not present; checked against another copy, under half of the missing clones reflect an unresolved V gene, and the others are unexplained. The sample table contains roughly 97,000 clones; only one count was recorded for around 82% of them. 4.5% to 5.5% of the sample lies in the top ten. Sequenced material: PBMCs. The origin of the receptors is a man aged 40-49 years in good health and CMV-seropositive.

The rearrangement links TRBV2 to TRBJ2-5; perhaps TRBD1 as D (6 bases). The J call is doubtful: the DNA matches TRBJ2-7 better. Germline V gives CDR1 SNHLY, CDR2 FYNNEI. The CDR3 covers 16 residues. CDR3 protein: CASSKQGPGILYEQYF. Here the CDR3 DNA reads TGTGCCAGCAGTAAACAGGGTCCCGGAATCCTCTACGAGCAGTACTTC.

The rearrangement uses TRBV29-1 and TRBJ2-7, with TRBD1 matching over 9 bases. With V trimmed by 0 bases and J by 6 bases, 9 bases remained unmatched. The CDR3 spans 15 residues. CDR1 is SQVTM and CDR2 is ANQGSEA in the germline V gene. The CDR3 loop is CSVEDIRTGVGEQYF. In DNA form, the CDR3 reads TGCAGCGTTGAAGATATACGGACAGGGGTAGGCGAGCAGTACTTC.

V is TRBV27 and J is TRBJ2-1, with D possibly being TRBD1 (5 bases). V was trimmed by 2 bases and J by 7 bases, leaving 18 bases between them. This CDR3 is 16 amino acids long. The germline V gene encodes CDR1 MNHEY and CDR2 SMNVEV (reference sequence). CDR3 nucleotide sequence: TGTGCCAGCAGTTTAGTAGGCAGGGTGAGGCCTAATGAGCAGTTCTTC. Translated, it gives CASSLVGRVRPNEQFF.

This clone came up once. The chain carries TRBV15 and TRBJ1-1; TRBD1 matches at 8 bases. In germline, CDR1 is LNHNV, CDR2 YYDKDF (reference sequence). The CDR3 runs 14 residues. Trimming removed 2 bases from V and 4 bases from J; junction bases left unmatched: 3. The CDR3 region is CATSRRTGGTEAFF. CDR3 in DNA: TGTGCCACCAGCAGAAGAACAGGGGGCACTGAAGCTTTCTTT.

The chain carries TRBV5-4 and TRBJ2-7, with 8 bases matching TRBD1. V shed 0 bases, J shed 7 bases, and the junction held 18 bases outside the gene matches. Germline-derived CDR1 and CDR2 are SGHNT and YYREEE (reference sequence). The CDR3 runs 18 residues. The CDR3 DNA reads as TGTGCCAGCAGCTTGGATCTTGCAGGGGGCGCGTCGACCGGGGAGCAGTACTTC. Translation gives CASSLDLAGGASTGEQYF.

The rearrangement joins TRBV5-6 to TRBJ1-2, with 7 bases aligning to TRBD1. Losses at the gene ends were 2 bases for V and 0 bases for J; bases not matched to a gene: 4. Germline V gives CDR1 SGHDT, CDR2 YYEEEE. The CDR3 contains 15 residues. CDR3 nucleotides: TGTGCCAGCAGCTTTGGGACAGAAGCTAACTATGGCTACACCTTC. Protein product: CASSFGTEANYGYTF. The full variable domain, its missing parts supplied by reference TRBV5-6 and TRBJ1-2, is DAGVTQSPTHLIKTRGQQVTLRCSPKSGHDTVSWYQQALGQGPQFIFQYYEEEERQRGNFPDRFSGHQFPNYSSELNVNALLLGDSALYLCASSFGTEANYGYTFGSGTRLTVV.

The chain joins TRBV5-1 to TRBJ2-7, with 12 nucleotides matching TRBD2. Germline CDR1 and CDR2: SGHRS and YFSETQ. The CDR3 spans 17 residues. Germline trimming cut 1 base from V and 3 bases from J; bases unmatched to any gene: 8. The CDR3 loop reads CASSLLTSGRLGYEQYF. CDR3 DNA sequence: TGCGCCAGCAGCTTGCTTACTAGCGGGAGGTTAGGCTACGAGCAGTACTTC.

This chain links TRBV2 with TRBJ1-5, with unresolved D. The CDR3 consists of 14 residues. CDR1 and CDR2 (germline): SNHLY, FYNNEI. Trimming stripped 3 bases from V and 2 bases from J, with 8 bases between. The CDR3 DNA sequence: TGTGCCAGCAGTGAGAAGAGGGGCAATCAGCCCCAGCATTTT. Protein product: CASSEKRGNQPQHF. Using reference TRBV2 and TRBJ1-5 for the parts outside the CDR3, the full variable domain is EPEVTQTPSHQVTQMGQEVILRCVPISNHLYFYWYRQILGQKVEFLVSFYNNEISEKSEIFDDQFSVERPDGSNFTLKIRSTKLEDSAMYFCASSEKRGNQPQHFGDGTRLSIL.

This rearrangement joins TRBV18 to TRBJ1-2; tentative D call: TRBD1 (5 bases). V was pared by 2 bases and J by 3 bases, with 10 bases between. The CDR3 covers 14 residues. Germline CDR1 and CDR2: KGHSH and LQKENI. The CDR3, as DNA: TGTGCCAGCTCACCAGGGGGGTACGACTATGGCTACACCTTC. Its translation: CASSPGGYDYGYTF.

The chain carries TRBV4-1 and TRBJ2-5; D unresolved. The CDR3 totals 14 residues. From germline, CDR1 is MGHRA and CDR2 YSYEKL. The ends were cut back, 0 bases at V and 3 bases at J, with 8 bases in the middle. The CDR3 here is CASSQELTEETQYF. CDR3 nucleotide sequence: TGCGCCAGCAGCCAAGAATTAACGGAAGAGACCCAGTACTTC.

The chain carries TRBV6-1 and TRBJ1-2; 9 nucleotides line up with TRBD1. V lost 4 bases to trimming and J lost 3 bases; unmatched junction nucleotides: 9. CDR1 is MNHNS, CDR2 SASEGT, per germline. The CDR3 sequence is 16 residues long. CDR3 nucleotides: TGTGCCAGCAGTGTTTGGACAGGGGTTGTTGACTATGGCTACACCTTC. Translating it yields CASSVWTGVVDYGYTF.

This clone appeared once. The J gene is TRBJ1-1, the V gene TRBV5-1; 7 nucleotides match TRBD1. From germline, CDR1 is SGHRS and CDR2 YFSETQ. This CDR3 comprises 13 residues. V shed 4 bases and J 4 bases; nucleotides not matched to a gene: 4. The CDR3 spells CASSDRVSTEAFF. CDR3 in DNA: TGCGCCAGCAGCGACAGGGTGAGCACTGAAGCTTTCTTT.